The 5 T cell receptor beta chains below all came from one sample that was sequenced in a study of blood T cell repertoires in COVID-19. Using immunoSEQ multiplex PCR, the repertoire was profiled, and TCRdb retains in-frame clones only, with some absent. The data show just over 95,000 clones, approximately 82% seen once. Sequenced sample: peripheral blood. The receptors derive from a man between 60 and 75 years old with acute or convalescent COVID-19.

In nucleotides, the CDR3 is TGTGCCAGCAGTTCGGACAGGGGAGGGAACACTGAAGCTTTCTTT. Translated, it gives CASSSDRGGNTEAFF. The rearrangement joins TRBV6-5 to TRBJ1-1, with 9 bases identical to TRBD1. The V gene end was trimmed by 4 bases and the J gene end by 1 base; junction bases not matched to a gene: 4. The CDR3 runs to 15 residues. Germline V gene lookup returns CDR1 MNHEY and CDR2 SVGAGI.

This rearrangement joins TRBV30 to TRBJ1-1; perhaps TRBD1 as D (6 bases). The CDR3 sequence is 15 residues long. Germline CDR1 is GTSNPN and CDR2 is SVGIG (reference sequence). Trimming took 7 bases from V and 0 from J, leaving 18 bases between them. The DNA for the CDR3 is TGTGCCTCAGATCGGGGACAAGTGATGAACACTGAAGCTTTCTTT. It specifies CASDRGQVMNTEAFF.

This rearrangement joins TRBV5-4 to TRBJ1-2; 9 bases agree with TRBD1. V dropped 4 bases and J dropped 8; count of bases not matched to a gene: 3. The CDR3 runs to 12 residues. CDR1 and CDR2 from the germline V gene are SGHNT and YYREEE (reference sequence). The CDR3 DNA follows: TGTGCCAGCAGCCGACAGGGGGAAGGCTACACCTTC. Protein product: CASSRQGEGYTF.

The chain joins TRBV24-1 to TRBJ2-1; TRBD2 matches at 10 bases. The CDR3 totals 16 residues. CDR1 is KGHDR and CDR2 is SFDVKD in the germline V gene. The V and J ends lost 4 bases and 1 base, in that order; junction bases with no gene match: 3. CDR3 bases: TGTGCCACCAGTGAGGGACTAGCGACGTCCTACAATGAGCAGTTCTTC. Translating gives CATSEGLATSYNEQFF.

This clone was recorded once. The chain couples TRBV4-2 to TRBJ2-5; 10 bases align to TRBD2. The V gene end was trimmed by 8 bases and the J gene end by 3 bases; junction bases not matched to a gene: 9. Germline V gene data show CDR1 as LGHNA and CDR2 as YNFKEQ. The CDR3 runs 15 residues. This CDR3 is CASCYSGGKEETQYF. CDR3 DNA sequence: TGTGCCAGCTGCTATAGCGGGGGGAAAGAAGAGACCCAGTACTTC.